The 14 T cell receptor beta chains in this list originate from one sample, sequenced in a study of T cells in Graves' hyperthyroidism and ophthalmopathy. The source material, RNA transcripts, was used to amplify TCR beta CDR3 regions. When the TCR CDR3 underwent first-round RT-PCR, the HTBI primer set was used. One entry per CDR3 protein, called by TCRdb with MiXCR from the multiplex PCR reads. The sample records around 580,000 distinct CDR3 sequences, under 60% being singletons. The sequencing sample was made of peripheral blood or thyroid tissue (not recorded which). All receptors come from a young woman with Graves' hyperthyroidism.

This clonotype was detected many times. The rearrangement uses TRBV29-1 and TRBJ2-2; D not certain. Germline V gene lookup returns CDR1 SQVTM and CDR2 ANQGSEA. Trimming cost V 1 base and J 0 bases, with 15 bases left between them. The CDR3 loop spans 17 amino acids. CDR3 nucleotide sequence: TGCAGCGTTGAAGGCCCCCCCGCAGGCCCGAACACCGGGGAGCTGTTTTTT. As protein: CSVEGPPAGPNTGELFF.

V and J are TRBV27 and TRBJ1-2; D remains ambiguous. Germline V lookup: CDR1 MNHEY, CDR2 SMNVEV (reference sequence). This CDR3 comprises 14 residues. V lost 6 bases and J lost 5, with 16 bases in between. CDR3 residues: CASSPSGGFYGYTF. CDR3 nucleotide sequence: TGTGCCAGCAGCCCGAGCGGAGGGTTTTATGGCTACACCTTC.

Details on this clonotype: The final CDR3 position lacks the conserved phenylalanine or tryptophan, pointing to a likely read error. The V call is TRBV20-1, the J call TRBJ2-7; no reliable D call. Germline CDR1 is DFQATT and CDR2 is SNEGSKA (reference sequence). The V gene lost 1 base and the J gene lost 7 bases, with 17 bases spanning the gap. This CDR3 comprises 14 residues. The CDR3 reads CSARVPISYNEQYS. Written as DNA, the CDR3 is TGCAGTGCTAGAGTTCCCATCTCCTACAATGAGCAGTACTCC.

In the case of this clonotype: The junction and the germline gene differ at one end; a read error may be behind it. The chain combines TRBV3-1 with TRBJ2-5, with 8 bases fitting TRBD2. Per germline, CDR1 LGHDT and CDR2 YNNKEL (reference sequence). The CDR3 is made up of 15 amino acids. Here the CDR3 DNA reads TGTGCCGGCAGCCATGGAGCGGGAGAGGTGGAGACCCAGTACTTC. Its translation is CAGSHGAGEVETQYF.

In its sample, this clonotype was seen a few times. CDR3 sequence (DNA): TGTGCCATCAGTGACTGGACTAGCGGGAGAACAGATACGCAGTATTTT. This sequence encodes CAISDWTSGRTDTQYF. The chain is built from TRBV10-3 and TRBJ2-3, with 13 bases lining up with TRBD2. The germline gives CDR1 ENHRY, CDR2 SYGVKD. There are 16 residues in the CDR3. V lost 3 bases to trimming and J lost 3 bases; unmatched junction nucleotides: 3.

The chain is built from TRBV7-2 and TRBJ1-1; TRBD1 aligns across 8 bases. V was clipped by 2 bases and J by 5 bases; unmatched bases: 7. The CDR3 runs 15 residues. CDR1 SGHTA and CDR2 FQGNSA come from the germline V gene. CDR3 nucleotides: TGTGCCAGCAGCTTAATAGGGACAGGAAGAACTGAAGCTTTCTTT. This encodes CASSLIGTGRTEAFF.

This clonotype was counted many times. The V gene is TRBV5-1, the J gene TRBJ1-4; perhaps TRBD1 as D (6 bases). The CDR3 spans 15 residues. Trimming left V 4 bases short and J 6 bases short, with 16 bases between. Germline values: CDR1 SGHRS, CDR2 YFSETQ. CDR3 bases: TGCGCCAGCAGCCCCCGGTCGGGGGGCGATGAAAAACTGTTTTTT. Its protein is CASSPRSGGDEKLFF.

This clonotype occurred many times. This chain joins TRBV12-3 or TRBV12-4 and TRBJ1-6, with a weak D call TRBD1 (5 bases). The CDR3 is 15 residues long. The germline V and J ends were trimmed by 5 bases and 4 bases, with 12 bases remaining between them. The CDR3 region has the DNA TGTGCCAGCAGTCCCAGCGGACAATATAATTCACCCCTCCACTTT. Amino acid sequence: CASSPSGQYNSPLHF.

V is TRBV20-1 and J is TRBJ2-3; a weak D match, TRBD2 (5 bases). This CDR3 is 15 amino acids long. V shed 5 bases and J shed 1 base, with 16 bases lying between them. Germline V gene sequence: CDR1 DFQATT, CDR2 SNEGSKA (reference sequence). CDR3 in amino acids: CSALPLGRRTDTQYF. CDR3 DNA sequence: TGCAGTGCTCTCCCACTAGGCCGCCGCACAGATACGCAGTATTTT.

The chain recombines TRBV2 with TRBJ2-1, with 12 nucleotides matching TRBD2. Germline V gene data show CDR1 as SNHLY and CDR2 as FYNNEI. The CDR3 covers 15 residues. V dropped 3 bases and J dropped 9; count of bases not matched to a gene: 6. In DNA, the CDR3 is TGTGCCAGCAGTGATCTAGCGGGAGGGCCACTTGAGCAGTTCTTC. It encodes CASSDLAGGPLEQFF.

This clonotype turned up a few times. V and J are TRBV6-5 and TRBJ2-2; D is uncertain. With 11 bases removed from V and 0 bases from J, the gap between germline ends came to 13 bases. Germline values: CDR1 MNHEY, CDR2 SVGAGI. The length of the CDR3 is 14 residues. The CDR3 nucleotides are TGTGCCGTGCGGCGGCAAGCGAACACCGGGGAGCTGTTTTTT. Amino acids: CAVRRQANTGELFF.

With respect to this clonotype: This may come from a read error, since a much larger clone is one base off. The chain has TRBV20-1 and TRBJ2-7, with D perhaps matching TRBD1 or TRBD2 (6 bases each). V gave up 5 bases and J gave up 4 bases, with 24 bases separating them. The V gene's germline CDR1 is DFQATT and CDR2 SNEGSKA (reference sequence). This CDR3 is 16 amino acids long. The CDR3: CSASPSGDNKLYEQYF. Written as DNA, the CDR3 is TGCAGTGCTTCCCCCTCGGGGGACAACAAACTTTACGAGCAGTACTTC.

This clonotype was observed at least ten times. CDR3 DNA: TGCGCCAGCAGCTCGCTCGGCCACGAGCAGTACTTC. It specifies CASSSLGHEQYF. The J gene is TRBJ2-7, the V gene TRBV5-1; no clear D. CDR3 length: 12 amino acids. CDR1 is SGHRS and CDR2 is YFSETQ in the germline V gene. V lost 3 bases, J lost 5 bases, and 9 bases lay in between.

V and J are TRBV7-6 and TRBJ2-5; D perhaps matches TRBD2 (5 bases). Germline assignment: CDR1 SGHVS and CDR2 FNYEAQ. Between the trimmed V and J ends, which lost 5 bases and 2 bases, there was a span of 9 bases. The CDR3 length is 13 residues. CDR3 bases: TGTGCCAGCAGCCGAGGGAAACAAGAGACCCAGTACTTC. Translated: CASSRGKQETQYF.